Below are 29 T cell receptor beta chains sequenced from a single sample in a study of CD4 T cells in relation to SARS-CoV-2 and coronaviruses. Before the COVID-19 pandemic, during about 2010-2018, CD4+ T cells were taken from unexposed donors. The method was immunoSEQ multiplex PCR; TCRdb's version includes in-frame clones alone and lacks a portion of them. This sample has more than 55,000 clones; approximately 90% occur once, and the top ten carry about 1.3%. The sample was memory CD4+ T cells from PBMCs. The receptors originated from a human donor in good health.

V gene TRBV7-9 combines with J gene TRBJ2-2; D uncertain. The CDR3 is 12 amino acids. The germline V and J ends were trimmed by 1 base and 13 bases, with 10 bases remaining between them. CDR1 is SEHNR and CDR2 is FQNEAQ in the germline V gene (reference sequence). The CDR3 nucleotides are TGTGCCAGCAGCTTAGGCCTTCCGGTGCTGTTTTTT. Residues: CASSLGLPVLFF.

This rearrangement joins TRBV15 to TRBJ1-3; TRBD1 might be the D (5 bases). Per germline, CDR1 LNHNV and CDR2 YYDKDF (reference sequence). V was pared by 1 base and J by 0 bases, with 7 bases between. This CDR3 region has 15 residues. In DNA form, the CDR3 reads TGTGCCACCAGCAGAGGGGGGAACTCTGGAAACACCATATATTTT. Its translation is CATSRGGNSGNTIYF.

The rearrangement uses TRBV5-1 and TRBJ2-2; 11 bases are shared with TRBD1. With V trimmed by 4 bases and J by 5 bases, 10 bases remained unmatched. The CDR3 extends over 17 amino acids. Germline assignment: CDR1 SGHRS and CDR2 YFSETQ. The CDR3 here is CASSPAPGTGGTGELFF. CDR3 sequence (DNA): TGCGCCAGCAGCCCCGCCCCGGGGACAGGGGGTACCGGGGAGCTGTTTTTT. The entire variable domain, with the rest obtained from reference TRBV5-1 and TRBJ2-2, is as follows: KAGVTQTPRYLIKTRGQQVTLSCSPISGHRSVSWYQQTPGQGLQFLFEYFSETQRNKGNFPGRFSGRQFSNSRSEMNVSTLELGDSALYLCASSPAPGTGGTGELFFGEGSRLTVL.

V and J are TRBV28 and TRBJ2-1, with D possibly TRBD2 on 6 matching bases. The V gene lost 5 bases and the J gene lost 13 bases, with 21 bases spanning the gap. The CDR3 is 14 residues long. CDR1 and CDR2 from the germline V gene are MDHEN and SYDVKM. CDR3 loop: CASSPRVGGSFQFF. The CDR3, as DNA: TGTGCCAGCAGTCCCCGCGTAGGAGGGTCATTTCAGTTCTTC.

The chain joins TRBV30 to TRBJ1-2; 8 nucleotides match TRBD1. CDR3 length equals 14 residues. Per the germline V gene, CDR1 is GTSNPN and CDR2 is SVGIG (reference sequence). V trimming: 2 bases; J trimming: 8 bases; junction bases outside the gene matches: 10. CDR3 in amino acids: CAWSHTGGRTGYTF. The CDR3 coding sequence is TGTGCCTGGAGTCATACAGGGGGTAGGACGGGCTACACCTTC.

The chain links TRBV5-6 to TRBJ1-6, with 10 bases identical to TRBD1. Trimming at V came to 2 bases and at J to 10 bases, leaving 9 bases not matched to a gene. Germline V gives CDR1 SGHDT, CDR2 YYEEEE. This CDR3 contains 16 residues. CDR3 DNA: TGTGCCAGCAGCTTTGACAGGGGGCTTCAGGGATCACCCCTCCACTTT. Translation: CASSFDRGLQGSPLHF.

The V call is TRBV4-1, the J call TRBJ1-6; D unresolved. Germline lookup yields CDR1 MGHRA and CDR2 YSYEKL. Trimming pared 0 bases from V and 4 bases from J, leaving 7 bases between. The CDR3 totals 15 residues. CDR3 nucleotide sequence: TGCGCCAGCAGCCAAGAGGGTACATATAATTCACCCCTCCACTTT. Translating it yields CASSQEGTYNSPLHF.

This chain connects TRBV11-2 to TRBJ2-7; D might be TRBD1 or TRBD2, each matching 5 bases. The CDR3 has 15 amino acids. V was shortened by 1 base and J by 3 bases, with 13 bases between the two germline ends. Germline V gene data show CDR1 as SGHAT and CDR2 as FQNNGV. CDR3 bases: TGTGCCAGCAGCTTAGGGTCAAATGGGGGCTACGAGCAGTACTTC. This encodes CASSLGSNGGYEQYF.

The DNA of the CDR3 is TGCGCCAGCTCGGGAGGCCTACGGGAGACCCAGTACTTC. Amino acids: CASSGGLRETQYF. The chain employs TRBV5-1 and TRBJ2-5, with 7 bases fitting TRBD2. Germline CDR1 SGHRS, CDR2 YFSETQ. There are 13 residues in the CDR3. The V gene end was trimmed by 7 bases and the J gene end by 5 bases; junction bases not matched to a gene: 8.

This chain links TRBV18 with TRBJ2-3; 8 bases align to TRBD2. Germline V gives CDR1 KGHSH, CDR2 LQKENI. After removal of 4 bases from V and 6 bases from J, the junction contained 6 bases not matched to a gene. The CDR3 is 14 amino acids. In DNA, the CDR3 is TGTGCCAGCTCACTCCGGGAGGGCCATGATACGCAGTATTTT. Translating gives CASSLREGHDTQYF. Together with reference TRBV18 and TRBJ2-3, the CDR3 gives the full variable domain: NAGVMQNPRHLVRRRGQEARLRCSPMKGHSHVYWYRQLPEEGLKFMVYLQKENIIDESGMPKERFSAEFPKEGPSILRIQQVVRGDSAAYFCASSLREGHDTQYFGPGTRLTVL.

Only a few counts were recorded for this clone. V is TRBV7-8 and J is TRBJ2-3; 10 bases are a match to TRBD2. V lost 4 bases to trimming and J lost 0 bases; unmatched junction nucleotides: 4. This CDR3 spans 16 amino acids. Germline V lookup: CDR1 SGHVS, CDR2 FQNEAQ. The CDR3 sequence: CASSSRLAGSTDTQYF. The CDR3, as DNA: TGTGCCAGCAGCTCGAGACTAGCGGGCAGCACAGATACGCAGTATTTT.

J is TRBJ1-6 and V is TRBV5-1; D possibly corresponds to TRBD1 (6 bases). The ends were cut back, 0 bases at V and 3 bases at J, with 7 bases in the middle. CDR1 is SGHRS and CDR2 is YFSETQ in the germline V gene. There are 15 residues in the CDR3. The CDR3 protein is CASSLAQGYNSPLHF. The CDR3 coding sequence is TGCGCCAGCAGCTTGGCACAGGGCTATAATTCACCCCTCCACTTT.

This sequence joins TRBV3-1 (or the pseudogene TRBV3-2) and TRBJ1-1; D is unresolved. V dropped 1 base and J dropped 4 bases, with 4 bases sitting between them. This CDR3 has 12 amino acids. Germline lookup yields CDR1 LGHDT and CDR2 YNNKEL (reference sequence). CDR3 nucleotides: TGTGCCAGCAGCCAAGTTGCCACTGAAGCTTTCTTT. Translation gives CASSQVATEAFF.

The chain couples TRBV6-1 to TRBJ2-3, with 8 bases fitting TRBD2. The trim removed 3 bases at V and 2 bases at J, leaving 7 bases unmatched. The CDR3 extends over 16 amino acids. Germline CDR1 is MNHNS and CDR2 is SASEGT. CDR3 sequence reads: CASSDGTRSTTDTQYF. CDR3 in DNA: TGTGCCAGCAGTGATGGGACTAGAAGCACCACAGATACGCAGTATTTT.

V is TRBV2 and J is TRBJ2-5; D unclear. Deletions cut 7 bases from V and 5 bases from J, with 8 bases between. The CDR3 extends over 11 amino acids. Germline loops: CDR1 SNHLY, CDR2 FYNNEI. The CDR3 loop reads CASKARETQYF. CDR3 in DNA: TGTGCCAGCAAGGCGCGGGAGACCCAGTACTTC.

The sample holds a few counts of this clone. The chain employs TRBV4-2 and TRBJ2-7; D could derive from TRBD1 or TRBD2 (6 bases each). From germline, CDR1 is LGHNA and CDR2 YNFKEQ. V was shortened by 3 bases and J by 4 bases, with 16 bases between the two germline ends. The CDR3 consists of 15 residues. The CDR3 reads CASSQITGTAYEQYF. The CDR3, as DNA: TGTGCCAGCAGCCAGATTACAGGGACTGCGTACGAGCAGTACTTC.

As DNA, the CDR3 is TGTGCCAGTCAACGGGACAGGGGCACAGATACGCAGTATTTT. Translated: CASQRDRGTDTQYF. This chain uses TRBV6-5 with TRBJ2-3; TRBD1 matches 9 bases. CDR1 and CDR2 from the germline V gene are MNHEY and SVGAGI. The CDR3 extends over 14 amino acids. Trimming took 9 bases from V and 1 from J; bases not matched to a gene: 5.

Concerning this clone itself: Other DNA sequences within the sample encode an identical CDR3. The chain employs TRBV18 and TRBJ2-5; tentative D call: TRBD1 (6 bases). The V gene lost 2 bases and the J gene lost 5 bases, with 9 bases spanning the gap. The CDR3 has 13 residues. In germline, CDR1 is KGHSH, CDR2 LQKENI. The DNA of the CDR3 is TGTGCCAGCTCACCAGGGCAGGGGGAGACCCAGTACTTC. This codes for CASSPGQGETQYF.

The V gene is TRBV28, the J gene TRBJ2-3; 7 bases are shared with TRBD1. Trimming removed 4 bases from V and 7 bases from J; junction bases left unmatched: 8. The CDR3 spans 14 residues. CDR1 MDHEN and CDR2 SYDVKM come from the germline V gene. The CDR3 region is CASSYSGQVYTQYF. The DNA of the CDR3 is TGTGCCAGCAGTTACTCCGGACAGGTGTATACGCAGTATTTT.

V usage is TRBV7-9 and J usage is TRBJ1-1; D is undetermined. CDR1 SEHNR and CDR2 FQNEAQ come from the germline V gene (reference sequence). The CDR3 consists of 12 residues. The V end lost 5 bases, the J end lost 4 bases, and 8 bases lay between the germline ends. CDR3 nucleotide sequence: TGTGCCAGCAGCCCGGCGAGCACTGAAGCTTTCTTT. This gives the protein CASSPASTEAFF.

The V and J genes are TRBV6-5 and TRBJ1-2; tentative D call: TRBD1 (5 bases). The CDR3 contains 15 residues. From germline, CDR1 is MNHEY and CDR2 SVGAGI. V was pared by 6 bases and J by 0 bases, with 14 bases between. CDR3: CASSPGGASNYGYTF. The CDR3 nucleotides are TGTGCCAGCAGCCCGGGTGGGGCCTCTAACTATGGCTACACCTTC.

The chain recombines TRBV2 with TRBJ1-3; possibly TRBD1 for D (6 bases). Germline loops: CDR1 SNHLY, CDR2 FYNNEI. The germline V and J ends were trimmed by 2 bases and 3 bases, with 11 bases remaining between them. The CDR3 runs 15 residues. The CDR3 here is CASSESTGFGNTIYF. In DNA form, the CDR3 reads TGTGCCAGCAGTGAATCCACAGGGTTTGGAAACACCATATATTTT.

The chain links TRBV15 to TRBJ1-2, with 8 bases fitting TRBD1. The V gene's germline CDR1 is LNHNV and CDR2 YYDKDF (reference sequence). Unmatched junction bases numbered 15, after V lost 0 bases and J lost 6 bases. This CDR3 is built from 18 residues. As DNA, the CDR3 is TGTGCCACCAGCAGAGACAATCATGGACAGGGACTAACTGATGGCTACACCTTC. Amino acid sequence: CATSRDNHGQGLTDGYTF.

The rearrangement links TRBV7-2 to TRBJ2-3; possibly TRBD1 or TRBD2 for D (6 bases each). The V end lost 4 bases, the J end lost 5 bases, and 16 bases lay between the germline ends. This CDR3 is built from 15 residues. Germline CDR1 reads SGHTA; CDR2 reads FQGNSA. The CDR3 protein is CASSSSGARGDTQYF. CDR3 DNA: TGTGCCAGCAGCTCATCGGGGGCTAGGGGAGATACGCAGTATTTT. Drawing the rest from reference TRBV7-2 and TRBJ2-3, the complete variable domain is GAGVSQSPSNKVTEKGKDVELRCDPISGHTALYWYRQSLGQGLEFLIYFQGNSAPDKSGLPSDRFSAERTGGSVSTLTIQRTQQEDSAVYLCASSSSGARGDTQYFGPGTRLTVL.

This chain connects TRBV5-4 to TRBJ2-3, with D perhaps TRBD1 or TRBD2 (5 bases each). Trimming stripped 4 bases from V and 2 bases from J, with 14 bases between. Germline lookup yields CDR1 SGHNT and CDR2 YYREEE (reference sequence). This CDR3 is built from 15 residues. The CDR3 protein is CASSVRGPFTDTQYF. Written as DNA, the CDR3 is TGTGCCAGCAGCGTAAGGGGACCCTTCACAGATACGCAGTATTTT.

This rearrangement joins TRBV27 to TRBJ2-3, with TRBD2 matching 11 bases. Germline CDR1 reads MNHEY; CDR2 reads SMNVEV (reference sequence). The CDR3 has 15 residues. Trimming cost V 1 base and J 7 bases; bases outside gene matches: 4. The CDR3 sequence: CASSLLAGGSNTQYF. Written as DNA, the CDR3 is TGTGCCAGCAGTTTATTAGCGGGAGGGTCGAATACGCAGTATTTT.

The chain couples TRBV9 to TRBJ2-1, with TRBD2 as a possible D gene (6 bases). The CDR3 runs 15 residues. Germline V gene sequence: CDR1 SGDLS, CDR2 YYNGEE. Trimming shortened V by 4 bases and J by 5 bases, and 16 bases separated the two germline ends. CDR3 in amino acids: CASSIRAEGNNEQFF. In DNA form, the CDR3 reads TGTGCCAGCAGCATTAGAGCGGAGGGGAACAATGAGCAGTTCTTC.

This sequence joins TRBV28 and TRBJ1-2; no firm D call. The CDR3 totals 14 residues. The V gene's germline CDR1 is MDHEN and CDR2 SYDVKM. The ends were cut back, 5 bases at V and 1 base at J, with 11 bases in the middle. DNA of the CDR3: TGTGCCAGCAGTACCCCCAATGTTAACTATGGCTACACCTTC. It yields the protein CASSTPNVNYGYTF.

The rearrangement joins TRBV21-1 to TRBJ1-1; the table assigns TRBD1, which was not confirmed against the DNA. TRBV21-1 is flagged as a pseudogene. The length of the CDR3 is 12 residues. CDR3 in DNA: TGTGCCAGCAGCAAGGGCAGGCCCTTGGCTTTCTTT. It codes for CASSKGRPLAFF.